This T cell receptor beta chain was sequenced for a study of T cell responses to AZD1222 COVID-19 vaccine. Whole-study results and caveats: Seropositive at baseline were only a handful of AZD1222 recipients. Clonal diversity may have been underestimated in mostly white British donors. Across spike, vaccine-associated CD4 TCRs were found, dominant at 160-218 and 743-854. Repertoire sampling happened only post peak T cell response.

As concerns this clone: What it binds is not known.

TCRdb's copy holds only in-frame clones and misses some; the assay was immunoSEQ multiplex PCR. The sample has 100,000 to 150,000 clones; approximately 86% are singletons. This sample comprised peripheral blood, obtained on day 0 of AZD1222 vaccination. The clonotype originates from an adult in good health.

CDR3 loop: CASSVSGGYEQYF. The CDR3 nucleotides are TGTGCCAGCAGCGTCTCAGGGGGATACGAGCAGTACTTC. This sequence joins TRBV21-1 and TRBJ2-7; the D call TRBD1 from the table was never checked on the DNA. TRBV21-1 represents a pseudogene. The CDR3 is 13 amino acids.